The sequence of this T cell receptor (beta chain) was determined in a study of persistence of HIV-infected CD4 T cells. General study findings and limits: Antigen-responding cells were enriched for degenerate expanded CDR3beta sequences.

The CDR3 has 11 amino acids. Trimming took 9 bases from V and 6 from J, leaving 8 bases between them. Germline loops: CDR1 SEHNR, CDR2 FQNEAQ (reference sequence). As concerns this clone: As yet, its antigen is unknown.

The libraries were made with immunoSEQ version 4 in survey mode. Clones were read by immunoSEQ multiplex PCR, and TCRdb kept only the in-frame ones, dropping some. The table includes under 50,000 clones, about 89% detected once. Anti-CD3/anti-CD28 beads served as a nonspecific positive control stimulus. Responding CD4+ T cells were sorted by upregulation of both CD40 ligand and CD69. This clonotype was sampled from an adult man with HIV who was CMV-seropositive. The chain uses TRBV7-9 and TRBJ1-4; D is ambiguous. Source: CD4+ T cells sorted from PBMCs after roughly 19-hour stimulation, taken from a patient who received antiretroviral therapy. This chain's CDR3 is CASGSYEKLFF. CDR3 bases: TGTGCCAGTGGGAGCTATGAAAAACTGTTTTTT. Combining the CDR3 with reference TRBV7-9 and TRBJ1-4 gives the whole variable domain DTGVSQNPRHKITKRGQNVTFRCDPISEHNRLYWYRQTLGQGPEFLTYFQNEAQLEKSRLLSDRFSAERPKGSFSTLEIQRTEQGDSAMYLCASGSYEKLFFGSGTQLSVL.